This TCR beta chain was observed in a study of blood T cell repertoires in COVID-19. Looking at the study overall: T cells, B-cell-depleted T cells, or PBMCs supplied cDNA or gDNA.

This clone came up a few times. V dropped 2 bases and J dropped 5 bases, with 15 bases sitting between them. The CDR3 contains 15 residues. Germline CDR1 MNHEY, CDR2 SVGAGI. The authors' processing: The assay estimated nucleated cells by amplifying reference gene primers. Measured with immunoSEQ multiplex PCR; TCRdb has only the in-frame clones, and not every one. V, J and clone size reflect that table, while D and trimming were determined from the DNA. The data hold some 40,000 clones, with more than 80% observed a single time. Sequencing was performed on peripheral blood. This TCR was recovered from a middle-aged man with COVID-19, enrolled during active disease. The chain couples TRBV6-5 to TRBJ2-5, with D perhaps TRBD2 (6 bases). CDR3: CASSYAYPRGETQYF. The CDR3 coding sequence is TGTGCCAGCAGTTACGCTTACCCCCGGGGGGAGACCCAGTACTTC.